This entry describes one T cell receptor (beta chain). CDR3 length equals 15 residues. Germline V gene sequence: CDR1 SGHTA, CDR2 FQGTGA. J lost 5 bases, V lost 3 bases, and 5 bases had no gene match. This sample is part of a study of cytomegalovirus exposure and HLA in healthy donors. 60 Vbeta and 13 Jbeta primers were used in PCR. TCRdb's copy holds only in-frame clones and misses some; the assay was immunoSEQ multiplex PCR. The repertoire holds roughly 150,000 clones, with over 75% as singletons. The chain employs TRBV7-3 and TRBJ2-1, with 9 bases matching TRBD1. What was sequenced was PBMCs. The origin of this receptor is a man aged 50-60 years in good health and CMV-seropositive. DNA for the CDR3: TGTGCCAGCAGCTTCACAGGGGGCTTCGACAATGAGCAGTTCTTC. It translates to CASSFTGGFDNEQFF.